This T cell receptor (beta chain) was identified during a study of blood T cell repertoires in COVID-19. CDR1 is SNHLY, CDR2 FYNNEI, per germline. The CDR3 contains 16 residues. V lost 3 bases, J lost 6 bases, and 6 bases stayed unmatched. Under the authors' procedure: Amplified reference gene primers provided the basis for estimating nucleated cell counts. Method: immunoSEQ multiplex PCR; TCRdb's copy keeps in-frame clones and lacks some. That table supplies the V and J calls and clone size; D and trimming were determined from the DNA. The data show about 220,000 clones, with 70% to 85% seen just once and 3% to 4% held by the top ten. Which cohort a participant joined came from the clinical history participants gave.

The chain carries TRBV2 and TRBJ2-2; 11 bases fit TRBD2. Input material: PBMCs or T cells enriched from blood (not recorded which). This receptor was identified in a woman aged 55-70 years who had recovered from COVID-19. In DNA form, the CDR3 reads TGTGCCAGCAGTGATCCTAGCGGGGGGTTCTCCGGGGAGCTGTTTTTT. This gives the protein CASSDPSGGFSGELFF.